One sample yielded the 29 T cell receptor beta chains listed below, sequenced in a study of cytomegalovirus exposure and HLA in healthy donors. 13 Jbeta primers and 60 Vbeta primers were used for the PCR. Data came from immunoSEQ multiplex PCR; TCRdb stores just in-frame clones and leaves some out. The sample lists some 160,000 clones, more than 75% occurring once. Sequences were obtained from PBMCs. Source of these receptors: a male donor in good health and CMV-seronegative.

This chain joins TRBV5-4 and TRBJ2-1; D is unresolved. The CDR3 length is 12 residues. Trimming pared 1 base from V and 10 bases from J, leaving 9 bases between. Germline CDR1 SGHNT, CDR2 YYREEE (reference sequence). CDR3 in amino acids: CASSLSGLEQFF. CDR3 DNA: TGTGCCAGCAGCTTGTCCGGTCTCGAGCAGTTCTTC.

V and J are TRBV30 and TRBJ2-5, with 11 nucleotides matching TRBD1. The J call may be faulty, since TRBJ2-7 better matches the DNA end. The CDR3 has 16 amino acids. Per germline, CDR1 GTSNPN and CDR2 SVGIG (reference sequence). DNA of the CDR3: TGTGCCTGGAGTACGGGACAGGGGGTTCTGTCCTACGAGCAGTACTTC. This sequence encodes CAWSTGQGVLSYEQYF.

The chain has TRBV11-2 and TRBJ2-7; 9 nucleotides line up with TRBD2. Losses at the gene ends were 3 bases for V and 5 bases for J; bases not matched to a gene: 8. Germline CDR1 SGHAT, CDR2 FQNNGV. This CDR3 contains 15 residues. The CDR3 reads CASSFIAGDFNEQYF. CDR3 nucleotide sequence: TGTGCCAGCAGCTTTATAGCGGGAGACTTTAACGAGCAGTACTTC.

The chain uses TRBV27 and TRBJ2-2; 11 bases agree with TRBD2. Per germline, CDR1 MNHEY and CDR2 SMNVEV (reference sequence). The V segment lost 5 bases and the J segment 4 bases; nucleotides outside the gene matches: 6. The CDR3 length is 16 residues. The CDR3 region has the DNA TGTGCCAGCAGTGGGGCACTAGCGGGAGTCACCGGGGAGCTGTTTTTT. Translation gives CASSGALAGVTGELFF.

The CDR3 sequence: CASSYSVGLQETQYF. The CDR3 DNA reads as TGTGCCAGCAGTTACTCCGTGGGCTTACAAGAGACCCAGTACTTC. The chain recombines TRBV6-5 with TRBJ2-5; D gene uncertain. Per the germline V gene, CDR1 is MNHEY and CDR2 is SVGAGI. V was pared by 0 bases and J by 2 bases, with 10 bases between. This CDR3 has 15 residues.

The chain combines TRBV30 with TRBJ1-4; D is uncertain. The CDR3 runs 11 residues. The germline CDR1 and CDR2 sequences are GTSNPN and SVGIG (reference sequence). Trimming took 5 bases from V and 7 from J, leaving 8 bases between them. The CDR3 protein is CAWEPGEKLFF. The CDR3 DNA reads as TGTGCCTGGGAGCCCGGTGAAAAACTGTTTTTT.

J is TRBJ1-2 and V is TRBV7-2; D gene uncertain. This CDR3 is built from 14 residues. V was pared by 2 bases and J by 4 bases, with 11 bases between. The germline V gene encodes CDR1 SGHTA and CDR2 FQGNSA. The CDR3 nucleotides are TGTGCCAGCAGCTTAATGGGCGAATCCTATGGCTACACCTTC. The encoded protein is CASSLMGESYGYTF.

V is TRBV19 and J is TRBJ1-1, with 7 bases identical to TRBD1. The J segment lost 1 base and the V segment lost 1 base, leaving 6 bases of the junction unmatched. Germline-derived CDR1 and CDR2 are LNHDA and SQIVND (reference sequence). The CDR3 has 16 residues. CDR3 amino acids: CASSIAVTGRNTEAFF. The CDR3 DNA reads as TGTGCCAGTAGTATAGCTGTGACAGGGAGGAACACTGAAGCTTTCTTT.

This clone was recorded only once. The J gene is TRBJ2-4, the V gene TRBV5-6; TRBD1 agrees at 7 bases. Trimming took 2 bases from V and 8 from J; bases not matched to a gene: 10. The CDR3 length is 15 residues. Germline lookup yields CDR1 SGHDT and CDR2 YYEEEE. In DNA, the CDR3 is TGTGCCAGCAGCTTCATAGGGGGCGCCGAGGACATTCAGTACTTC. The encoded protein is CASSFIGGAEDIQYF.

The rearrangement links TRBV5-1 to TRBJ2-5; 9 bases map to TRBD2. V was clipped by 3 bases and J by 2 bases; unmatched bases: 5. The CDR3 has 15 amino acids. Per the germline V gene, CDR1 is SGHRS and CDR2 is YFSETQ. The CDR3 DNA reads TGCGCCAGCAGCTCCATAGCGGGGGTACAAGAGACCCAGTACTTC. Translating gives CASSSIAGVQETQYF.

The chain joins TRBV2 to TRBJ2-5, with D possibly matching TRBD2 (5 bases). Trimming removed 1 base from V and 5 bases from J, with 11 bases in between. Germline V gene lookup returns CDR1 SNHLY and CDR2 FYNNEI. The CDR3 contains 14 residues. The CDR3 DNA is TGTGCCAGCAGTGAAGAGTCCCCGGGGGAGACCCAGTACTTC. It specifies CASSEESPGETQYF.

In its sample, this clone was seen once. The chain links TRBV10-2 to TRBJ2-7; 8 bases fit TRBD1. The ends lost 4 bases at V and 7 bases at J; junction bases unmatched: 9. The CDR3 runs to 14 residues. Germline CDR1 and CDR2: WSHSY and SAAADI. In nucleotides, the CDR3 is TGCGCCAGCAGTGGGTTGCAGGGGGCGCGTGAGCAGTACTTC. Translating gives CASSGLQGAREQYF.

The table lists this clone with a few counts. The chain has TRBV6-6 and TRBJ1-1, with D perhaps TRBD1 (5 bases). The V gene lost 10 bases and the J gene lost 3 bases, with 12 bases spanning the gap. The CDR3 covers 12 residues. Germline V gene sequence: CDR1 MNHNY, CDR2 SVGAGI (reference sequence). CDR3 amino acids: CAITGRYTEAFF. The CDR3 DNA follows: TGTGCCATAACAGGTCGGTACACTGAAGCTTTCTTT.

This clone was seen a few times. The chain uses TRBV5-6 and TRBJ2-6; D is perhaps TRBD1 (5 bases). V was trimmed by 0 bases and J by 0 bases, leaving 7 bases between them. CDR1 is SGHDT, CDR2 YYEEEE, per germline. This CDR3 is 16 amino acids long. The CDR3 is CASSLGQYSGANVLTF. DNA of the CDR3: TGTGCCAGCAGCTTGGGACAGTACTCTGGGGCCAACGTCCTGACTTTC.

The rearrangement uses TRBV10-3 and TRBJ1-5; 8 nucleotides align to TRBD1. Trimming cost V 3 bases and J 4 bases; bases outside gene matches: 5. From germline, CDR1 is ENHRY and CDR2 SYGVKD. The CDR3 is made up of 15 amino acids. CDR3 sequence (DNA): TGTGCCATCAGTGACGGACAGGGAGGGAATCAGCCCCAGCATTTT. It codes for CAISDGQGGNQPQHF.

The chain combines TRBV6-1 with TRBJ1-3; unclear D gene. The CDR3 loop spans 14 amino acids. Per the germline V gene, CDR1 is MNHNS and CDR2 is SASEGT. V was pared by 7 bases and J by 0 bases, with 10 bases between. This CDR3 is CASIGWSSGNTIYF. The CDR3, as DNA: TGTGCCAGCATAGGATGGAGCTCTGGAAACACCATATATTTT.

In this sample, this clone turned up once. The chain employs TRBV10-3 and TRBJ1-4; tentative D call: TRBD1 (6 bases). Looked up from germline, CDR1 is ENHRY and CDR2 is SYGVKD. The ends were cut back, 10 bases at V and 8 bases at J, with 17 bases in the middle. This CDR3 comprises 13 residues. CDR3 sequence: CATREAGEEKLFF. CDR3 nucleotides: TGTGCCACCCGCGAGGCAGGGGAGGAAAAACTGTTTTTT.

This chain uses TRBV27 with TRBJ1-2; D unclear. Germline V gene lookup returns CDR1 MNHEY and CDR2 SMNVEV (reference sequence). With 3 bases removed from V and 3 bases from J, the gap between germline ends came to 8 bases. The CDR3 totals 13 residues. The CDR3 reads CASSFQADYGYTF. The CDR3 nucleotides read TGTGCCAGCAGTTTTCAGGCCGACTATGGCTACACCTTC.

The rearrangement joins TRBV18 to TRBJ2-1, with 7 bases aligning to TRBD1. The germline V gene has CDR1 KGHSH and CDR2 LQKENI. V shed 3 bases and J 6 bases; nucleotides not matched to a gene: 14. The CDR3 loop spans 17 amino acids. The CDR3 reads CASSPRPTGEISNEQFF. CDR3 bases: TGTGCCAGCTCACCGCGACCTACAGGGGAAATTAGCAATGAGCAGTTCTTC.

With respect to this clone: Since no conserved phenylalanine or tryptophan closes the CDR3, a read error is the likely cause. The chain couples TRBV25-1 to TRBJ2-7; the match to TRBD2 covers 8 bases. V dropped 4 bases and J dropped 4; count of bases not matched to a gene: 9. The CDR3 contains 15 residues. The germline gives CDR1 MGHDK, CDR2 SYGVNS. The CDR3 protein is CASSARGGAVYEQYL. The CDR3 DNA is TGTGCCAGCAGTGCCCGGGGGGGGGCGGTATACGAGCAGTACCTC.

The chain couples TRBV2 to TRBJ2-1, with D perhaps matching TRBD1 (6 bases). Per the germline V gene, CDR1 is SNHLY and CDR2 is FYNNEI. This CDR3 is built from 13 residues. The ends were cut back, 6 bases at V and 3 bases at J, with 9 bases in the middle. The CDR3 is CASRETGYNEQFF. The DNA for the CDR3 is TGTGCCAGCAGGGAGACAGGCTACAATGAGCAGTTCTTC.

The chain joins TRBV2 to TRBJ2-3; 7 nucleotides align to TRBD1. CDR3 length: 17 amino acids. CDR1 and CDR2 (germline): SNHLY, FYNNEI. Trimming took 4 bases from V and 0 from J; bases not matched to a gene: 10. This CDR3 reads CASSGSLGGVSTDTQYF. CDR3 in DNA: TGTGCCAGCAGTGGATCGTTAGGGGGCGTAAGCACAGATACGCAGTATTTT.

This clone was seen more than once but under ten times. The chain uses TRBV6-5 and TRBJ2-1; 10 bases fit TRBD2. The length of the CDR3 is 16 residues. CDR1 is MNHEY, CDR2 SVGAGI, per germline. With 6 bases clipped from V and 6 bases from J, the junction kept 11 bases outside the gene matches. The CDR3 DNA follows: TGTGCCAGCAGCTACGACGCTGGACTAGCGGCCAATGAGCAGTTCTTC. The encoded protein is CASSYDAGLAANEQFF.

This chain connects TRBV7-2 to TRBJ2-7; D gene unclear. Trimming shortened V by 4 bases and J by 3 bases, and 7 bases separated the two germline ends. The CDR3 loop spans 12 amino acids. Per the germline V gene, CDR1 is SGHTA and CDR2 is FQGNSA. The CDR3 protein is CASSSSNYEQYF. DNA for the CDR3: TGTGCCAGCAGCTCTAGTAACTACGAGCAGTACTTC. Full variable domain (missing parts from reference TRBV7-2 and TRBJ2-7): GAGVSQSPSNKVTEKGKDVELRCDPISGHTALYWYRQSLGQGLEFLIYFQGNSAPDKSGLPSDRFSAERTGGSVSTLTIQRTQQEDSAVYLCASSSSNYEQYFGPGTRLTVT.

V is TRBV5-1 and J is TRBJ1-4; 7 bases agree with TRBD1. With 1 base clipped from V and 0 bases from J, the junction kept 0 bases outside the gene matches. The CDR3 is made up of 15 amino acids. CDR1 is SGHRS and CDR2 is YFSETQ in the germline V gene. In DNA form, the CDR3 reads TGCGCCAGCAGCTTGCAGGGGGCAACTAATGAAAAACTGTTTTTT. Translation gives CASSLQGATNEKLFF.

This clone was seen more than once but under ten times. Here the CDR3 DNA reads TGTGCCAGCAGCCCCGTGCTAGCGGGGGAGGGGGATACGCAGTATTTT. This sequence encodes CASSPVLAGEGDTQYF. The chain recombines TRBV7-9 with TRBJ2-3, with 10 bases matching TRBD2. This CDR3 has 16 amino acids. Germline V gene lookup returns CDR1 SEHNR and CDR2 FQNEAQ (reference sequence). Trimming removed 5 bases from V and 6 bases from J; junction bases left unmatched: 11.

This CDR3 is CATNRQGASGANVLTF. CDR3 coding DNA: TGTGCCACCAATCGACAGGGTGCCTCTGGGGCCAACGTCCTGACTTTC. The chain has TRBV28 and TRBJ2-6; 7 bases match TRBD1. Germline CDR1 is MDHEN and CDR2 is SYDVKM. Trimming at V came to 10 bases and at J to 0 bases, leaving 9 bases not matched to a gene. The CDR3 is 16 amino acids. Drawing the rest from reference TRBV28 and TRBJ2-6, the complete variable domain is DVKVTQSSRYLVKRTGEKVFLECVQDMDHENMFWYRQDPGLGLRLIYFSYDVKMKEKGDIPEGYSVSREKKERFSLILESASTNQTSMYLCATNRQGASGANVLTFGAGSRLTVL.

The chain couples TRBV7-8 to TRBJ1-2; D gene unclear. With 5 bases removed from V and 7 bases from J, the gap between germline ends came to 20 bases. The CDR3 covers 15 residues. From germline, CDR1 is SGHVS and CDR2 FQNEAQ. In nucleotides, the CDR3 is TGTGCCAGCAGCCCGGTGGGAGCCCGCTACTTTGGCTACACCTTC. Protein product: CASSPVGARYFGYTF.

The V call is TRBV6-5, the J call TRBJ1-5; 8 nucleotides agree with TRBD1. V trimming: 6 bases; J trimming: 4 bases; junction bases outside the gene matches: 2. Germline lookup yields CDR1 MNHEY and CDR2 SVGAGI. The CDR3 totals 13 residues. In DNA form, the CDR3 reads TGTGCCAGCAGCTGGGACAGGAATCAGCCCCAGCATTTT. It codes for CASSWDRNQPQHF.